The table lists the clone carrying this T cell receptor (beta chain) with a few counts. The sample is drawn from a study of control samples from healthy donors and cancer patients. Assay used: immunoSEQ multiplex PCR; TCRdb lists only in-frame clones, some missing. Here the sample spans about 29,000 clones, about 85% being singletons. This clonotype was obtained from a female donor with melanoma. The sequencing input was formalin-fixed, paraffin-embedded tissue.

CDR3 DNA: TGTGCCAGCTCACCACCCCCGGAGTGGAGTGGCTACACCTTC. The encoded protein is CASSPPPEWSGYTF. This chain connects TRBV18 to TRBJ1-2; D is unresolved. In germline, CDR1 is KGHSH, CDR2 LQKENI. Trimming took 0 bases from V and 7 from J, leaving 12 bases between them. The CDR3 is made up of 14 amino acids.